One and the same sample provided the 8 T cell receptor beta chains below, sequenced in a study of spatial heterogeneity in lung cancer. Points from the study as a whole: Tracking of tumor mutation counts was seen in expanded intratumoral alpha and beta TCR counts.

TCRdb reprocessed the 5' RACE reads via MiXCR and lists one record per CDR3 protein. The data show about 11,000 distinct CDR3 sequences, 4% to 6% seen once. These receptors have no known antigen. The time point is: sample taken at primary tumor resection. The material was lung tumor tissue, obtained at surgery. The origin of the receptors is a male donor with early-stage non-small cell lung cancer.

This clonotype was seen many times. This chain connects TRBV11-1 to TRBJ2-7; the D gene is possibly TRBD2 (5 bases). CDR3 length: 15 amino acids. CDR1 is SGHAT, CDR2 FQDESV, per germline (reference sequence). Trimming removed 2 bases from V and 5 bases from J, with 16 bases in between. The chain's CDR3 is CASSLPPGLNNEQYF. The CDR3 DNA reads as TGTGCCAGCAGCTTACCCCCCGGACTGAATAACGAGCAGTACTTC.

This clonotype was counted many times. The V call is TRBV9, the J call TRBJ2-1, with 15 positions matching TRBD2. The trim removed 4 bases at V and 3 bases at J, leaving 20 bases unmatched. The CDR3 consists of 22 residues. Germline assignment: CDR1 SGDLS and CDR2 YYNGEE. The CDR3 is CASSSTTGGWTSGRVSYNEQFF. The CDR3 DNA is TGTGCCAGCAGCTCCACGACAGGGGGATGGACTAGCGGGAGGGTCAGCTACAATGAGCAGTTCTTC.

This clonotype was counted many times. J is TRBJ2-1 and V is TRBV10-2; 13 positions match TRBD2. This CDR3 has 15 residues. With V trimmed by 6 bases and J by 9 bases, 8 bases remained unmatched. Per the germline V gene, CDR1 is WSHSY and CDR2 is SAAADI. The CDR3 protein is CASSELAGGPGEQFF. The CDR3 bases are TGCGCCAGCAGCGAACTAGCGGGAGGGCCAGGTGAGCAGTTCTTC.

This clonotype has at least ten counts. CDR3 nucleotide sequence: TGCAGTGCGGGACGACAGGGGGCGGGTGAAGCTTTCTTT. This gives the protein CSAGRQGAGEAFF. The rearrangement joins TRBV20-1 to TRBJ1-1, with 10 bases fitting TRBD1. V lost 6 bases to trimming and J lost 7 bases; unmatched junction nucleotides: 8. CDR3 length: 13 residues. Germline CDR1 reads DFQATT; CDR2 reads SNEGSKA (reference sequence).

This clonotype came up once. This chain connects TRBV9 to TRBJ2-6; no reliable D call. CDR1 is SGDLS and CDR2 is YYNGEE in the germline V gene. The CDR3 contains 16 residues. Trimming pared 0 bases from V and 3 bases from J, leaving 10 bases between. The DNA for the CDR3 is TGTGCCAGCAGCGTAGGGTTAGCCGTTGGGGCCAACGTCCTGACTTTC. Encoded protein: CASSVGLAVGANVLTF.

This clonotype showed up many times. CDR3 DNA sequence: TGTGCCAGCACCCAGACAGGGGTAGGCACAGATACGCAGTATTTT. This sequence encodes CASTQTGVGTDTQYF. V and J are TRBV12-3 or TRBV12-4 and TRBJ2-3; 8 positions agree with TRBD1. Germline trimming cut 7 bases from V and 1 base from J; bases unmatched to any gene: 7. This CDR3 has 15 amino acids.

This clonotype was observed many times. The rearrangement links TRBV5-1 to TRBJ2-1; TRBD2 matches 7 bases. Germline CDR1 SGHRS, CDR2 YFSETQ. Trimming took 4 bases from V and 4 from J; bases not matched to a gene: 8. The CDR3 is 15 amino acids. DNA for the CDR3: TGCGCCAGCAGCATGACTAGCAATCGGTACAATGAGCAGTTCTTC. Encoded protein: CASSMTSNRYNEQFF.

CDR3 protein: CASSTEGSTDTQYF. The CDR3 nucleotides read TGTGCCAGTAGTACGGAGGGCTCCACAGATACGCAGTATTTT. The rearrangement joins TRBV19 to TRBJ2-3; D perhaps matches TRBD2 (6 bases). The CDR3 is 14 residues long. Germline lookup yields CDR1 LNHDA and CDR2 SQIVND (reference sequence). V shed 4 bases and J shed 2 bases, with 10 bases lying between them.